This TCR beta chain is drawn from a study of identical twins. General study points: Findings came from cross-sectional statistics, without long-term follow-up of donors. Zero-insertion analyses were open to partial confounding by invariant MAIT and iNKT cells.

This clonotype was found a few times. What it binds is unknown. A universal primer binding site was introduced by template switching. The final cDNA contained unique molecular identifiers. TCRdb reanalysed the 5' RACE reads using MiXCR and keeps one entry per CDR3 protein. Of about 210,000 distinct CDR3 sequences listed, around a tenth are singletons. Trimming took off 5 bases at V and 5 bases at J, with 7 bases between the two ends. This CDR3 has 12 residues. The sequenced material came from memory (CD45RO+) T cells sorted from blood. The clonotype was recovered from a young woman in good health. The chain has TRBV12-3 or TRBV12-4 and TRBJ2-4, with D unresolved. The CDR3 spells CASSPDQNIQYF. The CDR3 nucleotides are TGTGCCAGCAGTCCGGACCAAAACATTCAGTACTTC.